These 15 T cell receptor beta chains were sequenced from one sample in a study of T cell repertoires in cytomegalovirus infection (dated by TCRdb to between 2019 and 2020). The label giving this sample's treatment or condition can be read as: in vitro stimulation with specific CMV peptide epitopes to enrich CMV-specific T cells. No cognate antigen is known for these TCRs. Reads for this sample came from an Illumina HiSeq 1500. Clones were called with MiXCR by TCRdb after fastp trimmed the public reads at Q25, and only in-frame beta chains were retained. Rows are combined by CDR3 protein, so each entry shows the most common genes and DNA. The sample table shows about 920,000 distinct CDR3 sequences, and around 30% are seen once. Jointly, the top ten make up around 15% of the sample. Sequenced material: cultured CD8+ T cells from PBMCs, taken from culture after CMV antigen stimulation. The origin of the receptors is a human donor in good health (CMV status not recorded). Some clones in this sample may be carry-over from other donors' samples.

This clonotype was seen a few times. This rearrangement joins TRBV28 to TRBJ1-2; tentative D call: TRBD1 (6 bases). Trimming cost V 4 bases and J 4 bases, with 19 bases left between them. CDR1 MDHEN and CDR2 SYDVKM come from the germline V gene. This CDR3 has 16 residues. This chain's CDR3 is CASSYSGTPDAYGYTF. The DNA of the CDR3 is TGTGCCAGCAGTTACTCCGGGACACCGGATGCCTATGGCTACACCTTC.

There are a few counts of this clonotype. The chain carries TRBV6-5 and TRBJ1-3; D gene ambiguous. The germline CDR1 and CDR2 sequences are MNHEY and SVGAGI. Between the trimmed V and J ends, which lost 0 bases and 0 bases, there was a span of 12 bases. The CDR3 has 17 residues. The CDR3, as DNA: TGTGCCAGCAGTTACTCGCGGCACAGTACCTCTGGAAACACCATATATTTT. Translation: CASSYSRHSTSGNTIYF.

The chain has TRBV5-1 and TRBJ1-6; D remains ambiguous. V was shortened by 9 bases and J by 5 bases, with 15 bases between the two germline ends. This CDR3 comprises 14 residues. CDR1 and CDR2 (germline): SGHRS, YFSETQ. The CDR3 loop reads CATSKGGDNSPLHF. As DNA, the CDR3 is TGCGCCACCTCAAAAGGCGGTGATAATTCACCCCTCCACTTT.

The DNA for the CDR3 is TGTGCCAGCAGACTCTCAGAAGATAGCAATCAGCCCCAGCATTTT. It encodes CASRLSEDSNQPQHF. The V call is TRBV6-2 or TRBV6-3, the J call TRBJ1-5; the D is unclear. The CDR3 spans 15 residues. The V and J ends lost 6 bases and 0 bases respectively, with 12 bases between them. Per germline, CDR1 MNHEY and CDR2 SVGEGT.

Points on this clonotype: One base away lies a much larger clone, so this may be a sequencing read error. The rearrangement uses TRBV13 and TRBJ1-1; no clear D gene. CDR1 and CDR2 from the germline V gene are PRHDT and FYEKMQ (reference sequence). Trimming left V 1 base short and J 6 bases short, with 3 bases between. The CDR3 has 11 residues. CDR3 loop: CASSLDAEAFF. For the CDR3, the DNA is TGTGCCAGCAGCTTAGACGCTGAAGCTTTCTTT.

This clonotype was counted ten times or more. The rearrangement uses TRBV27 and TRBJ2-5, with D possibly being TRBD1 (6 bases). V was pared by 4 bases and J by 5 bases, with 20 bases between. Germline V gene data show CDR1 as MNHEY and CDR2 as SMNVEV (reference sequence). The CDR3 totals 16 residues. Here the CDR3 DNA reads TGTGCCAGCAGTTCGGGACACACACCTTTTCGGGAGACCCAGTACTTC. This gives the protein CASSSGHTPFRETQYF.

V and J are TRBV27 and TRBJ2-2, with 9 positions matching TRBD1. V lost 0 bases and J lost 3; bases outside the gene matches: 8. The CDR3 has 18 amino acids. Germline V gene data show CDR1 as MNHEY and CDR2 as SMNVEV (reference sequence). CDR3 nucleotide sequence: TGTGCCAGCAGTTTATCGGGGCCGGGACAGGGCGACACCGGGGAGCTGTTTTTT. This gives the protein CASSLSGPGQGDTGELFF.

The rearrangement joins TRBV6-1 to TRBJ1-5, with D possibly being TRBD1 (6 bases). The germline V gene encodes CDR1 MNHNS and CDR2 SASEGT. V was clipped by 6 bases and J by 5 bases, with 17 bases between them. This CDR3 has 15 amino acids. CDR3 bases: TGTGCCAGCAGATACCGGGACACCTGGGATCAGCCCCAGCATTTT. It yields the protein CASRYRDTWDQPQHF.

This clonotype has only a few counts. V usage is TRBV27 and J usage is TRBJ1-1; TRBD1 might be the D (6 bases). In germline, CDR1 is MNHEY, CDR2 SMNVEV (reference sequence). The CDR3 is 15 amino acids. The V and J ends lost 5 bases and 1 base respectively, with 14 bases between them. The CDR3 is CASSQWTVANTEAFF. The CDR3, as DNA: TGTGCCAGCAGTCAATGGACAGTGGCGAACACTGAAGCTTTCTTT.

The table lists this clonotype with a few counts. The chain carries TRBV4-1 and TRBJ2-5; D possibly uses TRBD1 or TRBD2 (6 bases each). CDR1 is MGHRA, CDR2 YSYEKL, per germline. The V end lost 0 bases, the J end lost 3 bases, and 20 bases lay between the germline ends. The CDR3 length is 18 residues. The DNA for the CDR3 is TGCGCCAGCAGCCAAGATATGGGGTGGGGGGCAAGCGAAGAGACCCAGTACTTC. As protein: CASSQDMGWGASEETQYF.

This clonotype was counted between two and nine times. The V call is TRBV23-1, the J call TRBJ1-2; 10 bases are a match to TRBD1. TRBV23-1 is identified as an open reading frame with a role that is uncertain. V shed 2 bases, J shed 5 bases, and the junction held 2 bases outside the gene matches. The CDR3 is 14 amino acids. CDR3 in amino acids: CASSQRQGAYGYTF. The CDR3 nucleotides read TGCGCCAGCAGTCAAAGACAGGGGGCTTATGGCTACACCTTC.

This chain uses TRBV4-2 with TRBJ1-5; TRBD1 is a possible D gene (6 bases). This CDR3 contains 16 residues. Deletions cut 4 bases from V and 1 base from J, with 14 bases between. Per germline, CDR1 LGHNA and CDR2 YNFKEQ. In nucleotides, the CDR3 is TGTGCCAGCAGCCCCGGGGGCGGGTACAGCAATCAGCCCCAGCATTTT. Amino acids: CASSPGGGYSNQPQHF.

This clonotype was seen a few times. This sequence joins TRBV7-6 and TRBJ1-5; no definite D call. The CDR3 extends over 14 amino acids. V was shortened by 5 bases and J by 0 bases, with 8 bases between the two germline ends. Germline V gene data show CDR1 as SGHVS and CDR2 as FNYEAQ. In DNA form, the CDR3 reads TGTGCCAGCAGCCGAGACGCTAGCAATCAGCCCCAGCATTTT. Translation: CASSRDASNQPQHF.

On this clonotype itself: A junction end diverges from the germline sequence, so it may reflect a read error. V is TRBV11-1 and J is TRBJ2-3; a weak D match, TRBD2 (5 bases). Germline CDR1 SGHAT, CDR2 FQDESV (reference sequence). CDR3 length: 13 residues. CDR3 nucleotides: TGTGTCAGCAGCTCCATACGGGAAGCCCGGCAGTATTTT. Protein sequence: CVSSSIREARQYF.

The chain joins TRBV5-1 to TRBJ2-1, with a tentative D call TRBD2 (5 bases). The CDR3 is 12 residues long. V lost 6 bases to trimming and J lost 9 bases, with 13 bases between them. Germline V gives CDR1 SGHRS, CDR2 YFSETQ. The CDR3 reads CASTSTGSEQFF. The CDR3 DNA sequence: TGCGCCAGCACCTCAACGGGAAGTGAGCAGTTCTTC.